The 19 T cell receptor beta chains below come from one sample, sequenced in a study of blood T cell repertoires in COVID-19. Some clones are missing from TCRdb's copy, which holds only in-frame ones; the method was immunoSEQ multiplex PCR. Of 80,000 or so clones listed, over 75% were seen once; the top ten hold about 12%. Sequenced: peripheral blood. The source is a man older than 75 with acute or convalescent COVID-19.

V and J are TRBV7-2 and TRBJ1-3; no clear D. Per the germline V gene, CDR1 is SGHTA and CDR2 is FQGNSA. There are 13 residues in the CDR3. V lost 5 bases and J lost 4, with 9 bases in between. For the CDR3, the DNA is TGTGCCAGCAGCACGTCCGGGGGAAACACCATATATTTT. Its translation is CASSTSGGNTIYF.

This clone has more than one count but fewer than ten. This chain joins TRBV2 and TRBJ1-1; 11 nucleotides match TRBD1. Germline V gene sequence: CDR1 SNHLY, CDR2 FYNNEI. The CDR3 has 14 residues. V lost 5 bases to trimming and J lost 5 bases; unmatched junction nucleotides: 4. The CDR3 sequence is CASSSGTGGTEAFF. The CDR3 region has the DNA TGTGCCAGCAGTTCCGGGACAGGGGGGACTGAAGCTTTCTTT.

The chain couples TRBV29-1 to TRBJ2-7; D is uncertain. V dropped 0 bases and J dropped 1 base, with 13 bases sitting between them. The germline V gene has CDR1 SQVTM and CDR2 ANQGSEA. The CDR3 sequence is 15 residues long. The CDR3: CSVEDQEVGSYEQYF. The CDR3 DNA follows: TGCAGCGTTGAAGATCAAGAGGTCGGTTCCTACGAGCAGTACTTC.

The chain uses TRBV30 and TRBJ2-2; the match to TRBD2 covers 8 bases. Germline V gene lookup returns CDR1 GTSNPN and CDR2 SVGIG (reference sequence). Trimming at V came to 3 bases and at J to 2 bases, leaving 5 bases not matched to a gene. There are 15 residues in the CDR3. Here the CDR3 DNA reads TGTGCCTGGAGGACGGGGGGGTTCAACACCGGGGAGCTGTTTTTT. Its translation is CAWRTGGFNTGELFF.

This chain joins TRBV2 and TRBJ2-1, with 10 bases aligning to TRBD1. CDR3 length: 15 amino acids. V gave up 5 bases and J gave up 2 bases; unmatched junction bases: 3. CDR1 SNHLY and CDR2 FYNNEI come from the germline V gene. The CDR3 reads CASSPTGGPYNEQFF. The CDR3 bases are TGTGCCAGCAGTCCGACAGGGGGCCCCTACAATGAGCAGTTCTTC.

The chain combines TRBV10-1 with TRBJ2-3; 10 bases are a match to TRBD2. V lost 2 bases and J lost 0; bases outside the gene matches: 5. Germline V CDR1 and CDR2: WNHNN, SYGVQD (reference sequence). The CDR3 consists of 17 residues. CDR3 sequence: CASSEISGGPSTDTQYF. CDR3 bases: TGCGCCAGCAGTGAGATTAGCGGGGGGCCAAGCACAGATACGCAGTATTTT.

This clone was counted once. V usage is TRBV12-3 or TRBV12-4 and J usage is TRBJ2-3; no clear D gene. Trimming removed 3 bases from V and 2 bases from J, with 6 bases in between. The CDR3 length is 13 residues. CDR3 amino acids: CASSFDNTDTQYF. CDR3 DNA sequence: TGTGCCAGCAGTTTTGACAACACAGATACGCAGTATTTT.

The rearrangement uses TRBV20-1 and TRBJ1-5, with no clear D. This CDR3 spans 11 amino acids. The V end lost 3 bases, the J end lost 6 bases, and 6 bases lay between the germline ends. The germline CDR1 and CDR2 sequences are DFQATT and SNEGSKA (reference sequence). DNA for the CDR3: TGCAGTGCTAGTGTCGGTCAGCCCCAGCATTTT. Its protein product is CSASVGQPQHF.

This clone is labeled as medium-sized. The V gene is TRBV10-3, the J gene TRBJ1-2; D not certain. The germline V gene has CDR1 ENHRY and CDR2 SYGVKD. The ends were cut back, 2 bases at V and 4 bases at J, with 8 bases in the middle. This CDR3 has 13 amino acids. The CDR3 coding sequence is TGTGCCATCAGTGAGGGGCTAACCTATGGCTACACCTTC. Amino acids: CAISEGLTYGYTF.

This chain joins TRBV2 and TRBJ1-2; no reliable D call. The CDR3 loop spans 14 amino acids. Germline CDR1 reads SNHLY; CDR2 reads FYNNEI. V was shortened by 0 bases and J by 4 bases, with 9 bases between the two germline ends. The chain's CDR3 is CASSEAQRIYGYTF. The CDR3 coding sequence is TGTGCCAGCAGTGAAGCGCAGCGTATCTATGGCTACACCTTC.

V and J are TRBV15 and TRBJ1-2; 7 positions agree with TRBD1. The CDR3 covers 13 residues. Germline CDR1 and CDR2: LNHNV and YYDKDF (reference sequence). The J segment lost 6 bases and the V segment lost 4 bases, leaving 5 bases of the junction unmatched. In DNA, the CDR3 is TGTGCCACCAGCAAAACAGGGGTCCATGGCTACACCTTC. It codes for CATSKTGVHGYTF.

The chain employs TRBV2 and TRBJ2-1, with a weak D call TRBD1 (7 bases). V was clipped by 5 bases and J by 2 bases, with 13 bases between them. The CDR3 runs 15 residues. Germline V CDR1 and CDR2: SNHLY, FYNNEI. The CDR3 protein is CASSQGGGTYNEQFF. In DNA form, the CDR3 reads TGTGCCAGCAGTCAGGGGGGAGGAACCTACAATGAGCAGTTCTTC.

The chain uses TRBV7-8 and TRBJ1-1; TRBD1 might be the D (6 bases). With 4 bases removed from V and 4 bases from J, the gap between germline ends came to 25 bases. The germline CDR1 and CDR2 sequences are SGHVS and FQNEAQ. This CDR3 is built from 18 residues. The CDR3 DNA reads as TGTGCCAGCAGCTCCGTCCTGTACAGGGAAAACAGACGCACTGAAGCTTTCTTT. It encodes CASSSVLYRENRRTEAFF.

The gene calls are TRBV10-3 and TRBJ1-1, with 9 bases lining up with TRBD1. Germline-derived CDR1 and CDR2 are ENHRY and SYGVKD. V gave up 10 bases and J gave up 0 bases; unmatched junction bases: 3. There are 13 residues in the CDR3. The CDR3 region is CATGQGLNTEAFF. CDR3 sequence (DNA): TGTGCCACCGGACAGGGGTTGAACACTGAAGCTTTCTTT.

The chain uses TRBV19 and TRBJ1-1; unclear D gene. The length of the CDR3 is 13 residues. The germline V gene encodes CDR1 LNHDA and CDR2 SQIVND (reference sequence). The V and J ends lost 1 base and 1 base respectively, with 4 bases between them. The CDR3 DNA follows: TGTGCCAGTAGTATAGTGCGGAACACTGAAGCTTTCTTT. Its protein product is CASSIVRNTEAFF.

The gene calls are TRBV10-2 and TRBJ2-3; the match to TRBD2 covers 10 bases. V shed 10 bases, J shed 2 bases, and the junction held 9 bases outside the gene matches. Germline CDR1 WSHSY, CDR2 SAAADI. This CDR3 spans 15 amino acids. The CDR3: CATSPSGGTTDTQYF. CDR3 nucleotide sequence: TGCGCCACCTCGCCTAGCGGGGGCACCACAGATACGCAGTATTTT.

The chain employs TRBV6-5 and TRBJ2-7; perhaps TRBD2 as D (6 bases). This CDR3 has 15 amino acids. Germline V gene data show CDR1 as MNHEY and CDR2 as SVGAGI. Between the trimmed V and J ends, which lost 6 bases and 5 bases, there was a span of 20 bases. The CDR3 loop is CASRTRQYLGHEQYF. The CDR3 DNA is TGTGCCAGCAGGACTAGACAGTATTTGGGACACGAGCAGTACTTC.

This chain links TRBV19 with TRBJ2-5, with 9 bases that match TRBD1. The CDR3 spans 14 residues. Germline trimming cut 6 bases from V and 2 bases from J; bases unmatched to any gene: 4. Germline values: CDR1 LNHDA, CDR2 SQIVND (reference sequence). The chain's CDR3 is CASRGQGGQETQYF. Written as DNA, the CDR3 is TGTGCCAGTAGGGGACAGGGCGGGCAAGAGACCCAGTACTTC.

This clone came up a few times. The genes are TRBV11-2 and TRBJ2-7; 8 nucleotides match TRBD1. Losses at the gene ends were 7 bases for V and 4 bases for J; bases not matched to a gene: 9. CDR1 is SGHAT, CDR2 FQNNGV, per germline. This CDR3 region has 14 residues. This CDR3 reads CASNNQGASYEQYF. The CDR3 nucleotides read TGTGCCAGCAACAACCAGGGGGCTAGTTACGAGCAGTACTTC.